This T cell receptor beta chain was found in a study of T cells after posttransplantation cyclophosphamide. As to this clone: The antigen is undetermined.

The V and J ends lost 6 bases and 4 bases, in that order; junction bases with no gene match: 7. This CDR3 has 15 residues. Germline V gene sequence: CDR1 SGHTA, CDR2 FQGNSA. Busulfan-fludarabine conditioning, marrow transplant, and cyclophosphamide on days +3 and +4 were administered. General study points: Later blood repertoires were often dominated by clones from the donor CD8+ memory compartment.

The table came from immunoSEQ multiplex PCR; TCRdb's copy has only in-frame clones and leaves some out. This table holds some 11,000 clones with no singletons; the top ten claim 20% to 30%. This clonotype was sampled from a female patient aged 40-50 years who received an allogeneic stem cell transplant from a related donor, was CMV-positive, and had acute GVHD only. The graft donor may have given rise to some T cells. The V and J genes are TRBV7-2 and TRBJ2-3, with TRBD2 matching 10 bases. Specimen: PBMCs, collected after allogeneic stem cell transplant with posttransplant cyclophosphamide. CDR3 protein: CASSFKAGGPDTQYF. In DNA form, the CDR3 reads TGTGCCAGCAGTTTTAAAGCGGGAGGGCCAGATACGCAGTATTTT.